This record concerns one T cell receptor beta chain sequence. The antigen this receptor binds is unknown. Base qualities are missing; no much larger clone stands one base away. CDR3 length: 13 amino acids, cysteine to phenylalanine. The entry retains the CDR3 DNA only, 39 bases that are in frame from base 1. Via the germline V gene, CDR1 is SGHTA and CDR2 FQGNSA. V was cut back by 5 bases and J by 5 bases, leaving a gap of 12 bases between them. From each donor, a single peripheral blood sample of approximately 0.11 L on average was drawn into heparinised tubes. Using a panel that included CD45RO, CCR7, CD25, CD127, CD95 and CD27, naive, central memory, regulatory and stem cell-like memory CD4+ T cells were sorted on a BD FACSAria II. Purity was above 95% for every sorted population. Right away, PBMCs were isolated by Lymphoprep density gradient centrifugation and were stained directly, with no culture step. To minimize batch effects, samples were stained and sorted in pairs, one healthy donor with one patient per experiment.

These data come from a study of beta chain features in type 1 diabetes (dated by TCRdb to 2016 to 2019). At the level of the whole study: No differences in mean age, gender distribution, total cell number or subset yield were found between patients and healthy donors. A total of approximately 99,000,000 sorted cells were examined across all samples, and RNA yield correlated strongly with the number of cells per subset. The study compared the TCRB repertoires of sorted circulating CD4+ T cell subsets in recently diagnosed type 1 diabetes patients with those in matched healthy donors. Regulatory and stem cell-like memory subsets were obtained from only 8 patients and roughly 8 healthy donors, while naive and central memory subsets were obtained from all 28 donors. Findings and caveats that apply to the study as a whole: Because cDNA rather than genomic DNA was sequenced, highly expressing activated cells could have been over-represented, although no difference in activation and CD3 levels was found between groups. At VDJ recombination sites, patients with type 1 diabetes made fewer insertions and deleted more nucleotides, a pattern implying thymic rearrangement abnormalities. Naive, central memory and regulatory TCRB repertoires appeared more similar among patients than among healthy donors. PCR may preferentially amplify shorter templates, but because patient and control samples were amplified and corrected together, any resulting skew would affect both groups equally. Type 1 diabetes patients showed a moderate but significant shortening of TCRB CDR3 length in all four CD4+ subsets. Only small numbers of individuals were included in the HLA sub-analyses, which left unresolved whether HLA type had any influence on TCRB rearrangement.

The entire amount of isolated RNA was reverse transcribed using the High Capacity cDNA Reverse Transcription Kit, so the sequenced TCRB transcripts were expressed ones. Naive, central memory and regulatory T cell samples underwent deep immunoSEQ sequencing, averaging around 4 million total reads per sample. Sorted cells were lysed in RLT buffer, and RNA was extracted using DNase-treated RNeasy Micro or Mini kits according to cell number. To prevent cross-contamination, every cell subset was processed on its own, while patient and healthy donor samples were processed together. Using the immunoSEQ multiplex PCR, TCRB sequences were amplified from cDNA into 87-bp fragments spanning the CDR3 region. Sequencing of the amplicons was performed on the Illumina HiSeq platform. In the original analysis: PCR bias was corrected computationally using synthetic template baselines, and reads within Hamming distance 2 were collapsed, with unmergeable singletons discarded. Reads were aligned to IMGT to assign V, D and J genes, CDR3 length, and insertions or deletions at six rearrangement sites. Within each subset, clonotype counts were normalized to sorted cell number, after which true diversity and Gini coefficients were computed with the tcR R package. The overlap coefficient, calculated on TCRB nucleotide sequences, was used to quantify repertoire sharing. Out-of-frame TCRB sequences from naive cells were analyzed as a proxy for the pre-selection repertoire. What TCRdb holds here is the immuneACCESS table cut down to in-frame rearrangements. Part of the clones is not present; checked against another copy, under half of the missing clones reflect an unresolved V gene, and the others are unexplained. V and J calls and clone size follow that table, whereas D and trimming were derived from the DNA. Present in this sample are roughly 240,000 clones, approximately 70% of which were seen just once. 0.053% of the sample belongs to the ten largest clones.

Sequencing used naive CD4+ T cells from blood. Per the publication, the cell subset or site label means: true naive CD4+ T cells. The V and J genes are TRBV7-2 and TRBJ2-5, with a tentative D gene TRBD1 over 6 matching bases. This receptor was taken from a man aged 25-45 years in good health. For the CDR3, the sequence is CASSPHRAETQYF. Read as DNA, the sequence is TGTGCCAGCAGCCCTCACAGGGCTGAGACCCAGTACTTC.